This is a list of T cell receptor beta chains from one sample in a study of shared clonotypes between healthy human individuals. Libraries were prepared by immunoSEQ multiplex PCR; TCRdb keeps only in-frame clonotypes and omits some of them. The sample comprises millions of clones, roughly 95% of which are singletons, and 0.85% to 1.3% rests with the top ten. The sequenced sample was naive CD8+ T cells sorted from blood. The receptors were gathered from a man aged 18 to 30 in good health. The CDR3 runs from the conserved cysteine through the conserved F or W. The order of the fields is clone size, V gene, J gene, D gene, CDR3 DNA, CDR3 protein. A D gene is named only where the DNA matches it firmly. Clone size is shown for a subset of rows, as once, few, many or a class of expanded clone.

>-|TRBV27|TRBJ2-7|TRBD2
TGTGCCAGCAGATTTATAGCGGGGGAGACGGGCGAGCAGTACTTC
CASRFIAGETGEQYF
>-|TRBV29-1|TRBJ1-2|-
TGCAGCGTCCACAGGGAGGACTATGGCTACACCTTC
CSVHREDYGYTF
>-|TRBV19|TRBJ2-1|-
TGTGCCAGTAGTACCACTAGCTATGGCAAGAATGAGCAGTTCTTC
CASSTTSYGKNEQFF
>-|TRBV25-1|TRBJ1-4|-
TGTGCCAGCAGACTAGGGAGCGGAGAACTGTTTTTT
CASRLGSGELFF
>-|TRBV5-4|TRBJ2-3|-
TGTGCCAGCAACTCCCGGGACCCGATCACAGATACGCAGTATTTT
CASNSRDPITDTQYF
>-|TRBV2|TRBJ1-6|TRBD1
TGTGCCAGCAGTGAAGGGGGGGGACAGGAGAATTCACCCCTTCACTTT
CASSEGGGQENSPLHF
>-|TRBV5-6|TRBJ2-7|-
TGTGCCAGCAGCTTGGCCCTGAGGGGGGGATTTAACTACGAGCAGTACTTC
CASSLALRGGFNYEQYF
>once|TRBV4-1|TRBJ2-4|TRBD1
TGCGCCAGCAGCCATATGGACAGGGGGGGAAACATTCAGTACTTC
CASSHMDRGGNIQYF
>-|TRBV9|TRBJ2-1|-
TGTGCCAGCAGCGTTTACGGGAGTGAAAGGGATGAGCAGTTCTTC
CASSVYGSERDEQFF
>-|TRBV5-6|TRBJ2-7|-
TGTGCCAGCAGCTTCCTACAGGACTACGAGCAGTACTTC
CASSFLQDYEQYF
>once|TRBV29-1|TRBJ1-2|-
TGCAGCGTTGGAAAGGAAGACTACTATGGCTACACCTTC
CSVGKEDYYGYTF
>-|TRBV7-9|TRBJ2-7|TRBD1
TGTGCCAGCAGCCCACCACAAGACAGGGCGGATAACGAGCAGTACTTC
CASSPPQDRADNEQYF
>-|TRBV9|TRBJ1-1|-
TGTGCCAGCAGCGTAGGGGCAGAAGAGCCGAACACTGAAGCTTTCTTT
CASSVGAEEPNTEAFF
>-|TRBV7-8|TRBJ2-7|-
TGTGCCAGCAGCCTATTAAGAGGGGAAGCAGGGTACGAGCAGTACTTC
CASSLLRGEAGYEQYF
>-|TRBV5-1|TRBJ2-1|-
TGCGCCAGCAGCTTGGATCCGAGCTCCTACAATGAGCAGTTCTTC
CASSLDPSSYNEQFF
>-|TRBV6-6|TRBJ2-7|TRBD2
TGTGCCAGCACCTCTCGACTAGCGGTGATGGGCTACGAGCAGTACTTC
CASTSRLAVMGYEQYF
>once|TRBV4-3|TRBJ1-1|-
TGCGCCAGCAGCCAAGATTTTACTGAAGCTTTCTTT
CASSQDFTEAFF
>-|TRBV5-1|TRBJ1-3|-
TGCGCCAGCAGCTTGCGGACAGGAAACACCATATATTTT
CASSLRTGNTIYF